This section outlines one T cell receptor (beta chain) sequence together with its context. Its antigen remains unknown. Trimming took off 5 bases at V and 8 bases at J, with 9 bases between the two ends. Looked up from germline, CDR1 is SQVTM and CDR2 is ANQGSEA. CDR3 size: 10 residues. Produced via immunoSEQ multiplex PCR; TCRdb's table is partial and in-frame only. Here the sample spans around 1.9 million clones, 90% to 95% being singletons. As defined, naive CD8 cells were CD45RO-negative and positively selected for CCR7, with terminally differentiated effector memory CD45RA+ cells excluded. All donors qualified as healthy HIV-negative adults and had experienced no recent acute infections or vaccinations. These data are taken from a study of shared clonotypes between healthy human individuals. General study points: About 5% was the fraction of naive CD4 clonotypes found shared across a few donors. Sampling involved blood alone; tissue repertoires likely differ. Sequencing depth was expected to affect clonotype sharing among donors.

The source material was naive CD8+ T cells from PBMCs. The source of this sequence is a man between 18 and 29 years old in good health. Some clones in this sample may be carry-over from other donors' samples. V gene TRBV29-1 combines with J gene TRBJ1-2, with D possibly being TRBD1 (5 bases). In DNA, the CDR3 is TGCAGCGTTCCGGGGGAGGGCTACACCTTC. This codes for CSVPGEGYTF.